These 27 T cell receptor beta chains were sequenced from one sample in a study of CD8+ T cells in alopecia areata. Isolated RNA was reverse transcribed into cDNA used as the sequencing template. The data were produced by immunoSEQ multiplex PCR, yet TCRdb's version contains in-frame clones alone and is incomplete. The sample has 140,000 to 150,000 clones, approximately 50% seen once. The material sequenced was CD4+ T cells sorted from blood. The receptors come from a human donor with alopecia areata.

The V call is TRBV30, the J call TRBJ2-7; D is possibly TRBD1 (7 bases). Per germline, CDR1 GTSNPN and CDR2 SVGIG (reference sequence). Trimming cost V 4 bases and J 3 bases, with 16 bases left between them. The CDR3 runs 14 residues. The CDR3 nucleotides are TGTGCCTGGATGTCAGGGGGGAGCAGCTACGAGCAGTACTTC. Its translation: CAWMSGGSSYEQYF.

In the case of this clone: The sample contains more than one DNA sequence encoding this CDR3. The chain has TRBV30 and TRBJ1-1; D gene uncertain. CDR1 is GTSNPN, CDR2 SVGIG, per germline (reference sequence). The CDR3 is 10 residues long. The V gene lost 3 bases and the J gene lost 2 bases, with 1 base spanning the gap. CDR3: CAWRNTEAFF. CDR3 nucleotide sequence: TGTGCCTGGAGAAACACTGAAGCTTTCTTT. Full variable domain (missing parts from reference TRBV30 and TRBJ1-1): SQTIHQWPATLVQPVGSPLSLECTVEGTSNPNLYWYRQAAGRGLQLLFYSVGIGQISSEVPQNLSASRPQDRQFILSSKKLLLSDSGFYLCAWRNTEAFFGQGTRLTVV.

This clone was recorded a few times. V gene TRBV28 combines with J gene TRBJ1-2, with D perhaps TRBD1 (6 bases). CDR3 length: 14 residues. Trimming pared 5 bases from V and 3 bases from J, leaving 13 bases between. Germline V lookup: CDR1 MDHEN, CDR2 SYDVKM. The CDR3 nucleotides are TGTGCCAGCAGTAAACAGGGTAGTCACTATGGCTACACCTTC. Its translation is CASSKQGSHYGYTF.

This clone was seen a handful of times. The chain recombines TRBV4-1 with TRBJ1-3, with D perhaps matching TRBD1 (6 bases). Looked up from germline, CDR1 is MGHRA and CDR2 is YSYEKL. The germline V and J ends were trimmed by 4 bases and 0 bases, with 19 bases remaining between them. The length of the CDR3 is 18 residues. The CDR3 loop reads CASSPGGRGRSSGNTIYF. DNA for the CDR3: TGCGCCAGCAGCCCGGGGGGCAGGGGCCGAAGCTCTGGAAACACCATATATTTT.

The chain uses TRBV27 and TRBJ1-5; possible D gene TRBD1, 6 bases. Per the germline V gene, CDR1 is MNHEY and CDR2 is SMNVEV (reference sequence). The CDR3 runs 14 residues. Between the trimmed V and J ends, which lost 6 bases and 6 bases, there was a span of 15 bases. The CDR3 DNA reads as TGTGCCAGCAGGATAGCCGGGGGCGGTCAGCCCCAGCATTTT. Encoded protein: CASRIAGGGQPQHF.

This clone was counted a few times. J is TRBJ2-5 and V is TRBV7-9, with D unresolved. Trimming shortened V by 5 bases and J by 2 bases, and 12 bases separated the two germline ends. This CDR3 has 14 residues. The germline V gene encodes CDR1 SEHNR and CDR2 FQNEAQ (reference sequence). This chain's CDR3 is CASSHPGQQETQYF. The CDR3 region has the DNA TGTGCCAGCAGCCACCCAGGCCAGCAAGAGACCCAGTACTTC.

This clone occurred once. The chain couples TRBV11-2 to TRBJ2-5, with TRBD2 as a possible D gene (6 bases). CDR3 length equals 16 residues. Between the trimmed V and J ends, which lost 2 bases and 6 bases, there was a span of 19 bases. The germline V gene encodes CDR1 SGHAT and CDR2 FQNNGV. CDR3 nucleotides: TGTGCCAGCAGCTTACTTCTACCGGGGACTTCGCAGACCCAGTACTTC. Its protein product is CASSLLLPGTSQTQYF.

V gene TRBV18 combines with J gene TRBJ1-1, with 9 bases that match TRBD1. With V trimmed by 6 bases and J by 3 bases, 8 bases remained unmatched. CDR3 length: 15 amino acids. Germline lookup yields CDR1 KGHSH and CDR2 LQKENI. The CDR3 is CASSQAGTGYTEAFF. In nucleotides, the CDR3 is TGTGCCAGCTCGCAAGCCGGGACAGGGTACACTGAAGCTTTCTTT.

The chain employs TRBV6-6 and TRBJ1-2; D unresolved. The CDR3 extends over 12 amino acids. Germline V gene data show CDR1 as MNHNY and CDR2 as SVGAGI (reference sequence). The V and J ends lost 5 bases and 3 bases respectively, with 7 bases between them. CDR3 nucleotide sequence: TGTGCCAGCAGTCGACAAGACTATGGCTACACCTTC. This codes for CASSRQDYGYTF.

CDR3 sequence: CARQDNQETQYF. The DNA of the CDR3 is TGTGCCCGGCAGGACAACCAAGAGACCCAGTACTTC. The rearrangement links TRBV2 to TRBJ2-5; D perhaps matches TRBD1 (5 bases). Germline loops: CDR1 SNHLY, CDR2 FYNNEI. The CDR3 covers 12 residues. V was clipped by 11 bases and J by 0 bases, with 10 bases between them.

The chain is built from TRBV6-6 and TRBJ2-3; the D is unclear. CDR1 MNHNY and CDR2 SVGAGI come from the germline V gene (reference sequence). Trimming stripped 4 bases from V and 6 bases from J, with 14 bases between. The CDR3 contains 14 residues. The CDR3 loop reads CASSSWAYGDTQYF. The CDR3 DNA reads TGTGCCAGCAGTTCTTGGGCCTACGGTGATACGCAGTATTTT.

A few counts support this clone. V and J are TRBV14 and TRBJ2-2, with TRBD2 matching 9 bases. V dropped 4 bases and J dropped 3; count of bases not matched to a gene: 6. The CDR3 spans 16 residues. Germline lookup yields CDR1 SGHDN and CDR2 FVKESK. The CDR3 nucleotides read TGTGCCAGCAGCCGGGGACTAGCCTTGGACACCGGGGAGCTGTTTTTT. This gives the protein CASSRGLALDTGELFF.

The V gene is TRBV7-3, the J gene TRBJ1-5, with TRBD1 matching 10 bases. Germline assignment: CDR1 SGHTA and CDR2 FQGTGA. Trimming at V came to 4 bases and at J to 7 bases, leaving 1 base not matched to a gene. The CDR3 runs 13 residues. Here the CDR3 reads CASSSTGGQPQHF. In nucleotides, the CDR3 is TGTGCCAGCAGCTCGACAGGGGGCCAGCCCCAGCATTTT.

The rearrangement uses TRBV4-2 and TRBJ2-2; 8 bases match TRBD2. CDR1 is LGHNA and CDR2 is YNFKEQ in the germline V gene. Losses at the gene ends were 1 base for V and 8 bases for J; bases not matched to a gene: 6. The CDR3 is made up of 15 amino acids. CDR3 amino acids: CASSQVPSGSGELFF. The CDR3 DNA sequence: TGTGCCAGCAGCCAAGTCCCCAGCGGGAGTGGGGAGCTGTTTTTT.

This clone showed up many times. The J gene is TRBJ1-5, the V gene TRBV11-2; no clear D gene. CDR1 and CDR2 (germline): SGHAT, FQNNGV. The CDR3 totals 13 residues. Trimming left V 3 bases short and J 5 bases short, with 8 bases between. The CDR3 protein is CASSFTEDQPQHF. The DNA of the CDR3 is TGTGCCAGCAGCTTTACAGAAGATCAGCCCCAGCATTTT.

The chain combines TRBV9 with TRBJ1-2; a possible D gene is TRBD1 (5 bases). Deletions cut 3 bases from V and 7 bases from J, with 16 bases between. The CDR3 is made up of 14 amino acids. CDR1 and CDR2 (germline): SGDLS, YYNGEE. This CDR3 is CASSAGDREIGYTF. The CDR3 DNA reads TGTGCCAGCAGCGCTGGGGACCGGGAGATTGGCTACACCTTC. Together with reference TRBV9 and TRBJ1-2, the CDR3 gives the full variable domain: DSGVTQTPKHLITATGQRVTLRCSPRSGDLSVYWYQQSLDQGLQFLIQYYNGEERAKGNILERFSAQQFPDLHSELNLSSLELGDSALYFCASSAGDREIGYTFGSGTRLTVV.

There are a few counts of this clone. The rearrangement links TRBV11-2 to TRBJ2-1; D may be TRBD1 (6 bases). Trimming removed 5 bases from V and 5 bases from J, with 13 bases in between. Germline assignment: CDR1 SGHAT and CDR2 FQNNGV. The CDR3 sequence is 14 residues long. The CDR3 DNA is TGTGCCAGCAGCCCCGACAGGATTAACAATGAGCAGTTCTTC. It yields the protein CASSPDRINNEQFF.

This chain joins TRBV5-1 and TRBJ2-7; D not resolved. V was trimmed by 1 base and J by 0 bases, leaving 8 bases between them. Germline CDR1 and CDR2: SGHRS and YFSETQ. The CDR3 totals 14 residues. CDR3 nucleotide sequence: TGCGCCAGCAGCTTGCACTCGAGCTCCTACGAGCAGTACTTC. This codes for CASSLHSSSYEQYF.

The J gene is TRBJ2-7, the V gene TRBV28; D may be TRBD1 or TRBD2 (5 bases each). The CDR3 totals 12 residues. Trimming took off 8 bases at V and 3 bases at J, with 11 bases between the two ends. Per germline, CDR1 MDHEN and CDR2 SYDVKM. CDR3 in DNA: TGTGCCAGCGGGGGTACAGTCTACGAGCAGTACTTC. Its translation is CASGGTVYEQYF. The variable domain in full, with the rest retrieved from reference TRBV28 and TRBJ2-7, is DVKVTQSSRYLVKRTGEKVFLECVQDMDHENMFWYRQDPGLGLRLIYFSYDVKMKEKGDIPEGYSVSREKKERFSLILESASTNQTSMYLCASGGTVYEQYFGPGTRLTVT.

J is TRBJ1-1 and V is TRBV5-1, with TRBD1 matching 7 bases. The CDR3 is 15 amino acids. Germline CDR1 is SGHRS and CDR2 is YFSETQ. The trim removed 0 bases at V and 1 base at J, leaving 3 bases unmatched. The CDR3: CASSLVGQQNTEAFF. CDR3 sequence (DNA): TGCGCCAGCAGCTTGGTGGGACAGCAGAACACTGAAGCTTTCTTT.

This clone has more than one count but fewer than ten. The gene calls are TRBV30 and TRBJ2-2; 9 positions match TRBD1. Losses at the gene ends were 5 bases for V and 8 bases for J; bases not matched to a gene: 12. Germline-derived CDR1 and CDR2 are GTSNPN and SVGIG (reference sequence). CDR3 size: 15 residues. CDR3 residues: CAWRRQGQGGGELFF. The CDR3, as DNA: TGTGCCTGGCGCCGACAGGGACAGGGTGGGGGGGAGCTGTTTTTT. Combining the CDR3 with reference TRBV30 and TRBJ2-2 gives the whole variable domain SQTIHQWPATLVQPVGSPLSLECTVEGTSNPNLYWYRQAAGRGLQLLFYSVGIGQISSEVPQNLSASRPQDRQFILSSKKLLLSDSGFYLCAWRRQGQGGGELFFGEGSRLTVL.

This clone has a handful of counts. The chain joins TRBV30 to TRBJ1-4; D call uncertain. CDR3 size: 14 residues. Trimming removed 2 bases from V and 0 bases from J, with 7 bases in between. CDR1 and CDR2 from the germline V gene are GTSNPN and SVGIG (reference sequence). The CDR3 DNA follows: TGTGCCTGGAGTCTCGGAGCAACTAATGAAAAACTGTTTTTT. Its protein is CAWSLGATNEKLFF.

The chain is built from TRBV5-4 and TRBJ2-5; 9 positions match TRBD2. Per the germline V gene, CDR1 is SGHNT and CDR2 is YYREEE (reference sequence). The V segment lost 1 base and the J segment 2 bases; nucleotides outside the gene matches: 3. CDR3 length: 15 amino acids. This CDR3 is CASSLRLAEQETQYF. In DNA, the CDR3 is TGTGCCAGCAGCTTGAGACTAGCGGAACAAGAGACCCAGTACTTC.

This clone was detected a few times. V and J are TRBV4-1 and TRBJ2-4; D is undetermined. Germline CDR1 reads MGHRA; CDR2 reads YSYEKL. V shed 1 base and J shed 8 bases, with 12 bases lying between them. The CDR3 spans 14 residues. CDR3 in DNA: TGCGCCAGCAGCCAAGTCCAGGAATCGGACATTCAGTACTTC. Translation gives CASSQVQESDIQYF.

The gene calls are TRBV29-1 and TRBJ1-2; 7 nucleotides line up with TRBD1. Trimming took 7 bases from V and 4 from J; bases not matched to a gene: 3. The germline gives CDR1 SQVTM, CDR2 ANQGSEA. This CDR3 has 11 amino acids. The CDR3 here is CSAGDSYGYTF. CDR3 DNA sequence: TGCAGCGCAGGGGACAGCTATGGCTACACCTTC.

As for this clone: Other nucleotide sequences in the sample specify the same CDR3. V gene TRBV5-1 combines with J gene TRBJ2-2; the D is unclear. V dropped 0 bases and J dropped 8 bases, with 8 bases sitting between them. Germline V gene sequence: CDR1 SGHRS, CDR2 YFSETQ. This CDR3 has 13 amino acids. This chain's CDR3 is CASSLGVTGELFF. The CDR3 region has the DNA TGCGCCAGCAGCTTGGGCGTCACTGGGGAGCTGTTTTTT.

The chain recombines TRBV9 with TRBJ2-7; 9 bases align to TRBD1. The germline gives CDR1 SGDLS, CDR2 YYNGEE. V lost 3 bases, J lost 6 bases, and 13 bases stayed unmatched. This CDR3 region has 16 residues. The CDR3 sequence is CASSARPGQGFFEQYF. The CDR3 DNA follows: TGTGCCAGCAGCGCCCGACCGGGACAGGGATTTTTCGAGCAGTACTTC.